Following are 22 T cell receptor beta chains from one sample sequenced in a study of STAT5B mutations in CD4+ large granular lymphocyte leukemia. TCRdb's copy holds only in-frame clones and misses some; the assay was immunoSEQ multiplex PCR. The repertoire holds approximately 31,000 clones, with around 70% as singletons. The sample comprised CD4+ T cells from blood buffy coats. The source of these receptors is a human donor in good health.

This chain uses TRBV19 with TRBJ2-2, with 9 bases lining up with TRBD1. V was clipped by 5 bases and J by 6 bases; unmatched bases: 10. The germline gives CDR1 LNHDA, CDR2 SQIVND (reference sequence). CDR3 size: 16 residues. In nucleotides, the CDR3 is TGTGCCAGTAGTTTCGGGACAGGGAATAAGGCCGGGGAGCTGTTTTTT. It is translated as CASSFGTGNKAGELFF.

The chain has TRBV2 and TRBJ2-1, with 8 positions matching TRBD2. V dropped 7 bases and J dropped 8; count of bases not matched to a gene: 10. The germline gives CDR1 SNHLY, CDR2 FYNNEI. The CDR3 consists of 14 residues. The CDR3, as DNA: TGTGCCAGCACGGGGGCGGGAGGAAGGCATGAGCAGTTCTTC. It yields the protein CASTGAGGRHEQFF.

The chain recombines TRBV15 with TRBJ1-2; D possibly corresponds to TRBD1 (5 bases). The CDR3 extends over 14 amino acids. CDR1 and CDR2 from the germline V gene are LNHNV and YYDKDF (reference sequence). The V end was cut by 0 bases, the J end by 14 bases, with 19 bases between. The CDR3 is CATSRDLGTGDETF. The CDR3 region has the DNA TGTGCCACCAGCAGAGATCTGGGAACAGGCGACGAAACCTTC.

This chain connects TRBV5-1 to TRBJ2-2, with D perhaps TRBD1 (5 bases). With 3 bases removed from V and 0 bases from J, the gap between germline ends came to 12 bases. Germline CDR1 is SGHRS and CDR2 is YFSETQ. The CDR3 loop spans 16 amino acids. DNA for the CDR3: TGCGCCAGCAGCTCGTTAGACAGCGCGAACACCGGGGAGCTGTTTTTT. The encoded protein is CASSSLDSANTGELFF. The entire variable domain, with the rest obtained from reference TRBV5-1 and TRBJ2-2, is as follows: KAGVTQTPRYLIKTRGQQVTLSCSPISGHRSVSWYQQTPGQGLQFLFEYFSETQRNKGNFPGRFSGRQFSNSRSEMNVSTLELGDSALYLCASSSLDSANTGELFFGEGSRLTVL.

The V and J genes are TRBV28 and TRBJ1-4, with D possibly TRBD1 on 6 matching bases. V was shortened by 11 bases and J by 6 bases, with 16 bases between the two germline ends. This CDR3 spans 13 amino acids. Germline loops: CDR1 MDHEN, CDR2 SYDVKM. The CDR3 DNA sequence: TGTGCCGCACTGCAGGGGCCAGATGAAAAACTGTTTTTT. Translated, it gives CAALQGPDEKLFF.

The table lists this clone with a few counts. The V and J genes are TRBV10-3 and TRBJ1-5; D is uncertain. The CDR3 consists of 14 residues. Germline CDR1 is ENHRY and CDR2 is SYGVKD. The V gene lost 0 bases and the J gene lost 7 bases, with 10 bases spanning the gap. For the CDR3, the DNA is TGTGCCATCAGTGAGTCGGGAGGGAACCAGCCCCAGCATTTT. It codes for CAISESGGNQPQHF.

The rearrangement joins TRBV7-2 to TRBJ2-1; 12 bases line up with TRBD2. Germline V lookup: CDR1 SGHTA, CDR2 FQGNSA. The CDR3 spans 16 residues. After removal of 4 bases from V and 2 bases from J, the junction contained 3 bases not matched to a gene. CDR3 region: CASSSRTSGTYNEQFF. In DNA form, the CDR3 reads TGTGCCAGCAGCTCTCGGACTAGCGGGACCTACAATGAGCAGTTCTTC. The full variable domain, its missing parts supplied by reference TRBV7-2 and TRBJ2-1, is GAGVSQSPSNKVTEKGKDVELRCDPISGHTALYWYRQSLGQGLEFLIYFQGNSAPDKSGLPSDRFSAERTGGSVSTLTIQRTQQEDSAVYLCASSSRTSGTYNEQFFGPGTRLTVL.

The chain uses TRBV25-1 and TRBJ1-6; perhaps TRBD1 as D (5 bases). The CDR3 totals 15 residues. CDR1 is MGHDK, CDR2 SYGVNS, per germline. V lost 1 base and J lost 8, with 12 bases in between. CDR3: CASSEWRGMDSPLHF. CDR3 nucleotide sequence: TGTGCCAGCAGTGAATGGAGGGGCATGGATTCACCCCTCCACTTT.

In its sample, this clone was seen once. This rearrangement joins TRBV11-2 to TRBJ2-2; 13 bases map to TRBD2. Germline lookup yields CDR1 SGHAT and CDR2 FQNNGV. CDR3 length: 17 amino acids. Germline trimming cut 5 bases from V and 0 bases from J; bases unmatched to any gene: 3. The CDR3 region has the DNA TGTGCCAGCAGCGGGGGACTAGCGGGGCCGAACACCGGGGAGCTGTTTTTT. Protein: CASSGGLAGPNTGELFF.

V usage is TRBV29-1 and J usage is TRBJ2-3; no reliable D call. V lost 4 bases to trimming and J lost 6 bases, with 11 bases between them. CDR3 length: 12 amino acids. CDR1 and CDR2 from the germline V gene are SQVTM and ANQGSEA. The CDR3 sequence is CSVGLLLDTQYF. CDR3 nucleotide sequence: TGCAGCGTTGGGCTCCTGCTGGATACGCAGTATTTT.

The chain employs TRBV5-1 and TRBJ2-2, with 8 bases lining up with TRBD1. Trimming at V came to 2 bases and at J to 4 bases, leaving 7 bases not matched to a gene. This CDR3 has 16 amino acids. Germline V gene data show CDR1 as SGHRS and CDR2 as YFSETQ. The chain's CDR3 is CASSFDYTGGTGELFF. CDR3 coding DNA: TGCGCCAGCAGCTTCGACTACACAGGGGGCACCGGGGAGCTGTTTTTT.

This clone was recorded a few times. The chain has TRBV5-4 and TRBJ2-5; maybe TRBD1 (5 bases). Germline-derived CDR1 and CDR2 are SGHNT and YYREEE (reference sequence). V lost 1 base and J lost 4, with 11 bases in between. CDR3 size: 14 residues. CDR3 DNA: TGTGCCAGCAGCTTGTCAGGGTTGGGAGAGACCCAGTACTTC. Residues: CASSLSGLGETQYF.

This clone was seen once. The CDR3: CASSVASHGGNTIYF. Written as DNA, the CDR3 is TGTGCCAGCAGCGTGGCCTCCCATGGGGGAAACACCATATATTTT. This chain links TRBV9 with TRBJ1-3; D is unclear. The CDR3 length is 15 residues. V lost 2 bases and J lost 4, with 13 bases in between. In germline, CDR1 is SGDLS, CDR2 YYNGEE.

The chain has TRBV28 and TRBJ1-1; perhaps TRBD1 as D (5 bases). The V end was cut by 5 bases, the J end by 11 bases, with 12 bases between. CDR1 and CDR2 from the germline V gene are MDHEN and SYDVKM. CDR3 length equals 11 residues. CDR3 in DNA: TGTGCCAGCAGTGGCCAGGGCGAGGCTTTCTTT. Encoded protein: CASSGQGEAFF. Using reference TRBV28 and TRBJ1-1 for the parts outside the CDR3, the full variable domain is DVKVTQSSRYLVKRTGEKVFLECVQDMDHENMFWYRQDPGLGLRLIYFSYDVKMKEKGDIPEGYSVSREKKERFSLILESASTNQTSMYLCASSGQGEAFFGQGTRLTVV.

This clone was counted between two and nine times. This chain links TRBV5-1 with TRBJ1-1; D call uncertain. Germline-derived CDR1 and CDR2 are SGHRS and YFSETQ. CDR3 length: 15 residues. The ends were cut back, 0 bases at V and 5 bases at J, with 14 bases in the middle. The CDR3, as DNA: TGCGCCAGCAGCTTGGGGGTAGGGTCTGGAACTGAAGCTTTCTTT. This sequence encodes CASSLGVGSGTEAFF. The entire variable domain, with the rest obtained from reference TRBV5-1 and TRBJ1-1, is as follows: KAGVTQTPRYLIKTRGQQVTLSCSPISGHRSVSWYQQTPGQGLQFLFEYFSETQRNKGNFPGRFSGRQFSNSRSEMNVSTLELGDSALYLCASSLGVGSGTEAFFGQGTRLTVV.

DNA of the CDR3: TGCAGCGCCCTACTCGAAGGGAGCGGGGGCTCCTACGAGCAGTACGTC. It yields the protein CSALLEGSGGSYEQYV. This chain connects TRBV29-1 to TRBJ2-7; TRBD2 matches 8 bases. The V gene end was trimmed by 7 bases and the J gene end by 0 bases; junction bases not matched to a gene: 14. The CDR3 totals 16 residues. CDR1 and CDR2 from the germline V gene are SQVTM and ANQGSEA.

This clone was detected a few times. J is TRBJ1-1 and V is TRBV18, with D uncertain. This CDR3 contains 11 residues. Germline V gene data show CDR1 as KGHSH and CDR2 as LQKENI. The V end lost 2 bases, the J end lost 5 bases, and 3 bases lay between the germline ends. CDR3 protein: CASSPGTEAFF. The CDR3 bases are TGTGCCAGCTCACCAGGGACTGAAGCTTTCTTT.

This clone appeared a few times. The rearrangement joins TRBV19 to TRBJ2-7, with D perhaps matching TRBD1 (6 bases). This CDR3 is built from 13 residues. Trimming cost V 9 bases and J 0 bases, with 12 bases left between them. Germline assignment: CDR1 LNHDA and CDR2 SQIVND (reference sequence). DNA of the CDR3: TGTGCCAGCGCCCGGGACAACTCCTACGAGCAGTACTTC. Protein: CASARDNSYEQYF.

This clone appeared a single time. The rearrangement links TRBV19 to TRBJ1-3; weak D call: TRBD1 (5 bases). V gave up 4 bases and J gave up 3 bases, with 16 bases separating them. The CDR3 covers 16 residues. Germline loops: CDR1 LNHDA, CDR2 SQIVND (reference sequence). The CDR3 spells CASSTPLVGDGNTIYF. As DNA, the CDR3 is TGTGCCAGTAGTACACCCCTGGTGGGGGATGGAAACACCATATATTTT.

The DNA for the CDR3 is TGTGCCAGCTCACGGGACAGGTCTGAAGCTTTCTTT. It specifies CASSRDRSEAFF. The gene calls are TRBV18 and TRBJ1-1; the match to TRBD1 covers 8 bases. V was pared by 4 bases and J by 6 bases, with 1 base of the junction left unmatched. Germline V gene lookup returns CDR1 KGHSH and CDR2 LQKENI. CDR3 length equals 12 residues.

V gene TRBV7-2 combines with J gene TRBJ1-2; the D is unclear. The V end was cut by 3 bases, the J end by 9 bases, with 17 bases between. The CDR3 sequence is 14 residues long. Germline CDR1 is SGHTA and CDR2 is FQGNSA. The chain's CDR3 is CASSLVRGPLSYTF. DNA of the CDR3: TGTGCCAGCAGCTTGGTGCGGGGTCCTCTGAGCTACACCTTC. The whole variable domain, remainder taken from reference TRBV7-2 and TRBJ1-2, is GAGVSQSPSNKVTEKGKDVELRCDPISGHTALYWYRQSLGQGLEFLIYFQGNSAPDKSGLPSDRFSAERTGGSVSTLTIQRTQQEDSAVYLCASSLVRGPLSYTFGSGTRLTVV.

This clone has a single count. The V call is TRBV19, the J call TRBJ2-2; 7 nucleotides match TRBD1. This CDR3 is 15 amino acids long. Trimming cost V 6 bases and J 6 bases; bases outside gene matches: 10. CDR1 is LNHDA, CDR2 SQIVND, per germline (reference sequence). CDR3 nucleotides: TGTGCCAGTAGCCTGACAGGGAGTCGAGCCGGGGAGCTGTTTTTT. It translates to CASSLTGSRAGELFF.